This paragraph covers one T cell receptor (beta chain) sequence. This sample was included in a study of blood T cell repertoires in COVID-19. Looking at the study overall: PBMCs, B-cell-depleted T cells, or T cells provided the cDNA or gDNA that made up the material.

Clinical history reported by participants formed the basis on which cohorts were assigned. The CDR3 is made up of 14 amino acids. Per germline, CDR1 SEHNR and CDR2 FQNEAQ (reference sequence). With 4 bases removed from V and 3 bases from J, the gap between germline ends came to 12 bases. The protocol was immunoSEQ multiplex PCR, while the TCRdb copy is restricted to in-frame clones and leaves out a portion. Here the sample spans approximately 200,000 clones, 80% to 90% being singletons. The source of this sequence is a man between 25 and 39 years old who had recovered from COVID-19. Specimen: PBMCs or T cells enriched from blood (not recorded which). The V and J genes are TRBV7-9 and TRBJ2-5; D unclear. This chain's CDR3 is CASSYRDLKETQYF. The CDR3 nucleotides read TGTGCCAGCAGCTACAGAGACCTTAAAGAGACCCAGTACTTC.